The 32 T cell receptor beta chains given below trace back to one sample, sequenced in a study of PD-1 blockade in classical Hodgkin lymphoma. Each patient relapsed following autologous stem cell transplantation, and prior brentuximab vedotin exposure differed. Repertoires were generated with immunoSEQ multiplex PCR, while TCRdb's copy carries only in-frame clones and drops some. The profile covers 20,000 to 25,000 clones, with 68% appearing a single time and nearly 6% taken by the ten largest. This specimen consisted of peripheral blood mononuclear cells (PBMCs), obtained at baseline. These receptor sequences come from a human donor with classical Hodgkin lymphoma.

The chain has TRBV9 and TRBJ2-1, with D possibly matching TRBD2 (5 bases). The CDR3 has 15 residues. Germline V gives CDR1 SGDLS, CDR2 YYNGEE. V was shortened by 0 bases and J by 0 bases, with 7 bases between the two germline ends. The CDR3 region is CASSVVGLSYNEQFF. CDR3 bases: TGTGCCAGCAGCGTAGTCGGACTCTCCTACAATGAGCAGTTCTTC. The variable domain in full, completed from reference TRBV9 and TRBJ2-1, reads DSGVTQTPKHLITATGQRVTLRCSPRSGDLSVYWYQQSLDQGLQFLIQYYNGEERAKGNILERFSAQQFPDLHSELNLSSLELGDSALYFCASSVVGLSYNEQFFGPGTRLTVL.

This clone was picked up a small number of times. The chain is built from TRBV19 and TRBJ1-4; 8 bases are shared with TRBD1. The CDR3 has 15 amino acids. CDR1 is LNHDA, CDR2 SQIVND, per germline (reference sequence). Trimming cost V 5 bases and J 3 bases; bases outside gene matches: 5. CDR3 loop: CASSGGQGANEKLFF. In DNA, the CDR3 is TGTGCCAGTAGTGGTGGACAGGGCGCTAATGAAAAACTGTTTTTT.

V and J are TRBV18 and TRBJ2-1; possibly TRBD1 for D (6 bases). Germline CDR1 and CDR2: KGHSH and LQKENI. This CDR3 has 17 residues. V lost 2 bases and J lost 5, with 19 bases in between. The CDR3 protein is CASSPTGGGRGDNEQFF. Here the CDR3 DNA reads TGTGCCAGCTCACCAACTGGAGGAGGCAGGGGAGACAATGAGCAGTTCTTC.

V usage is TRBV6-1 and J usage is TRBJ1-3, with unresolved D. V was cut by 3 bases and J by 0 bases, with 9 bases left in between. CDR3 size: 15 residues. Germline V gene data show CDR1 as MNHNS and CDR2 as SASEGT. CDR3 sequence (DNA): TGTGCCAGCAGTGAGCAGTCCCGCTCTGGAAACACCATATATTTT. Its translation: CASSEQSRSGNTIYF.

The rearrangement uses TRBV5-3 and TRBJ1-4; 7 positions agree with TRBD1. TRBV5-3 is treated as an ORF (open reading frame) with a function not yet certain. CDR3 length equals 14 residues. V shed 5 bases, J shed 4 bases, and the junction held 5 bases outside the gene matches. CDR3 region: CARSPRQGNEKLFF. CDR3 nucleotides: TGTGCCAGAAGTCCCCGACAGGGTAATGAAAAACTGTTTTTT.

The chain uses TRBV15 and TRBJ1-2, with 11 nucleotides matching TRBD1. V shed 0 bases and J 7 bases; nucleotides not matched to a gene: 4. The CDR3 has 15 amino acids. Germline V lookup: CDR1 LNHNV, CDR2 YYDKDF (reference sequence). The CDR3 nucleotides read TGTGCCACCAGCAGAGATTTGGGACAGGGGGTTGGCTACACCTTC. This codes for CATSRDLGQGVGYTF.

This clone was detected only a few times. The chain uses TRBV4-3 and TRBJ2-2, with 8 positions matching TRBD1. There are 17 residues in the CDR3. Per the germline V gene, CDR1 is LGHNA and CDR2 is YSLEER. V was clipped by 0 bases and J by 1 base; unmatched bases: 4. The CDR3 sequence is CASSQDRQGWNTGELFF. DNA for the CDR3: TGCGCCAGCAGCCAAGATCGACAGGGGTGGAACACCGGGGAGCTGTTTTTT.

The V gene is TRBV2, the J gene TRBJ2-5; no clear D. The J call could be wrong; TRBJ2-7 is a better fit for the DNA end. Germline V lookup: CDR1 SNHLY, CDR2 FYNNEI. The CDR3 runs 13 residues. This CDR3 reads CASGPQGAHEQYF. The CDR3, as DNA: TGTGCCAGCGGACCCCAAGGTGCCCACGAGCAGTACTTC.

J is TRBJ2-7 and V is TRBV9; TRBD2 agrees at 7 bases. J gave up 5 bases and V 3 bases, and 14 bases lay outside the gene matches. The CDR3 has 16 residues. Germline V gene lookup returns CDR1 SGDLS and CDR2 YYNGEE. The CDR3 nucleotides are TGTGCCAGCAGCGGGGGGAACGGGAGGTTTTTCGACGAGCAGTACTTC. Translating gives CASSGGNGRFFDEQYF.

There are a few counts of this clone. V usage is TRBV6-5 and J usage is TRBJ1-5, with D unclear. CDR1 and CDR2 from the germline V gene are MNHEY and SVGAGI. Trimming took 6 bases from V and 3 from J, leaving 9 bases between them. The CDR3 has 13 amino acids. The CDR3 loop reads CASRADFNQPQHF. CDR3 in DNA: TGTGCCAGCAGGGCGGACTTCAATCAGCCCCAGCATTTT.

This clone occurred once. This sequence joins TRBV28 and TRBJ2-7; tentatively, D is TRBD2 (6 bases). CDR3 length equals 14 residues. Germline CDR1 reads MDHEN; CDR2 reads SYDVKM. V lost 6 bases and J lost 2, with 14 bases in between. CDR3 sequence (DNA): TGTGCCAGCAGAGGAGGGGATGGGGCCTACGAGCAGTACTTC. As protein: CASRGGDGAYEQYF. Using reference TRBV28 and TRBJ2-7 for the parts outside the CDR3, the full variable domain is DVKVTQSSRYLVKRTGEKVFLECVQDMDHENMFWYRQDPGLGLRLIYFSYDVKMKEKGDIPEGYSVSREKKERFSLILESASTNQTSMYLCASRGGDGAYEQYFGPGTRLTVT.

The chain joins TRBV7-7 to TRBJ2-1; possibly TRBD2 for D (7 bases). This CDR3 has 16 amino acids. Between the trimmed V and J ends, which lost 1 base and 6 bases, there was a span of 16 bases. Germline values: CDR1 SSHAT, CDR2 FNYEAQ (reference sequence). CDR3 in DNA: TGTGCCAGCAGCTTAGGGGGCGGGGGCTTTGGCAATGAGCAGTTCTTC. Its translation: CASSLGGGGFGNEQFF.

CDR3 region: CAITLSGSYNEQFF. The DNA for the CDR3 is TGTGCCATCACCTTAAGCGGGAGCTACAATGAGCAGTTCTTC. The chain employs TRBV10-3 and TRBJ2-1; TRBD2 agrees at 8 bases. Trimming took 7 bases from V and 3 from J; bases not matched to a gene: 5. This CDR3 is 14 amino acids long. Per the germline V gene, CDR1 is ENHRY and CDR2 is SYGVKD.

The CDR3 region is CASRDAYSGNTIYF. The CDR3 coding sequence is TGTGCCAGCAGAGACGCCTACTCTGGAAACACCATATATTTT. The rearrangement uses TRBV25-1 and TRBJ1-3, with D hard to call. Germline V gene sequence: CDR1 MGHDK, CDR2 SYGVNS. The V end lost 6 bases, the J end lost 0 bases, and 9 bases lay between the germline ends. The CDR3 has 14 amino acids.

The rearrangement uses TRBV5-4 and TRBJ2-4; 7 bases align to TRBD1. Trimming took 0 bases from V and 6 from J; bases not matched to a gene: 6. The CDR3 is made up of 15 amino acids. Germline lookup yields CDR1 SGHNT and CDR2 YYREEE (reference sequence). The CDR3 is CASSLGDSLSNIQYF. The CDR3 bases are TGTGCCAGCAGCTTGGGGGACAGCCTCTCAAACATTCAGTACTTC.

The V gene is TRBV28, the J gene TRBJ1-1; D not resolved. The CDR3 contains 13 residues. V lost 4 bases to trimming and J lost 4 bases, with 10 bases between them. Per the germline V gene, CDR1 is MDHEN and CDR2 is SYDVKM. DNA for the CDR3: TGTGCCAGCAGTTACGCAGGCCTCACTGAAGCTTTCTTT. Amino acids: CASSYAGLTEAFF.

The chain uses TRBV6-5 and TRBJ2-7; the D gene is possibly TRBD2 (6 bases). Germline V CDR1 and CDR2: MNHEY, SVGAGI. This CDR3 comprises 14 residues. V was clipped by 6 bases and J by 1 base, with 13 bases between them. The CDR3 loop reads CASSRTRGSYEQYF. The CDR3, as DNA: TGTGCCAGCAGCAGAACGCGGGGATCCTACGAGCAGTACTTC.

The V and J genes are TRBV25-1 and TRBJ2-1, with TRBD2 identical over 8 bases. Trimming at V came to 1 base and at J to 8 bases, leaving 13 bases not matched to a gene. The CDR3 is made up of 17 amino acids. Looked up from germline, CDR1 is MGHDK and CDR2 is SYGVNS. This chain's CDR3 is CASSESWMAGGMDEQFF. The CDR3 DNA is TGTGCCAGCAGTGAATCCTGGATGGCGGGGGGTATGGATGAGCAGTTCTTC.

This chain uses TRBV5-4 with TRBJ1-2, with a tentative D call TRBD1 (6 bases). In germline, CDR1 is SGHNT, CDR2 YYREEE (reference sequence). V dropped 6 bases and J dropped 3 bases, with 18 bases sitting between them. The CDR3 has 15 amino acids. CDR3 DNA sequence: TGTGCCAGCAAAAGCGGGGGGGGCCTAGACTATGGCTACACCTTC. Its translation is CASKSGGGLDYGYTF.

The V and J genes are TRBV18 and TRBJ1-5, with no clear D. The CDR3 totals 16 residues. V lost 6 bases to trimming and J lost 2 bases, with 17 bases between them. The V gene's germline CDR1 is KGHSH and CDR2 LQKENI. The CDR3 region has the DNA TGTGCCAGCTCGCTCCCCCGGACGAACGGCAATCAGCCCCAGCATTTT. It yields the protein CASSLPRTNGNQPQHF.

The gene calls are TRBV9 and TRBJ2-1; TRBD2 agrees at 11 bases. This CDR3 contains 16 residues. Per the germline V gene, CDR1 is SGDLS and CDR2 is YYNGEE. V gave up 0 bases and J gave up 5 bases; unmatched junction bases: 4. CDR3 in amino acids: CASSVGLAGGDNEQFF. The CDR3 DNA sequence: TGTGCCAGCAGCGTAGGCCTAGCGGGAGGTGACAATGAGCAGTTCTTC.

This chain connects TRBV19 to TRBJ2-1; the match to TRBD2 covers 10 bases. The CDR3 length is 14 residues. Germline V gives CDR1 LNHDA, CDR2 SQIVND (reference sequence). V lost 11 bases, J lost 4 bases, and 8 bases stayed unmatched. The CDR3 bases are TGTGCCGTTCAAGCGGGAGGGATTTACAATGAGCAGTTCTTC. Protein: CAVQAGGIYNEQFF.

V gene TRBV5-5 combines with J gene TRBJ2-5; 9 bases fit TRBD2. The trim removed 3 bases at V and 5 bases at J, leaving 11 bases unmatched. The CDR3 runs to 16 residues. CDR1 is SGHKS and CDR2 is YYEKEE in the germline V gene (reference sequence). The CDR3 loop is CASSSRLAGVYETQYF. CDR3 DNA: TGTGCCAGCAGCTCCCGCTTAGCGGGGGTATACGAGACCCAGTACTTC.

The V and J genes are TRBV12-5 and TRBJ2-2, with 7 bases fitting TRBD1. Trimming took 0 bases from V and 8 from J; bases not matched to a gene: 6. The germline gives CDR1 LGHNT, CDR2 FRNRAP. This CDR3 has 15 amino acids. The CDR3 DNA follows: TGTGCTAGTGGTTTGGTGCTACAGGGGATTGGGGAGCTGTTTTTT. It is translated as CASGLVLQGIGELFF.

This clone came up a few times. This sequence joins TRBV5-1 and TRBJ2-7; 7 bases are shared with TRBD1. The length of the CDR3 is 12 residues. Germline loops: CDR1 SGHRS, CDR2 YFSETQ. J lost 6 bases, V lost 6 bases, and 6 bases had no gene match. CDR3 sequence: CASTFSGGEQYF. The CDR3 DNA follows: TGCGCCAGCACCTTTTCAGGGGGCGAGCAGTACTTC.

This chain uses TRBV7-9 with TRBJ1-4; D unclear. The CDR3 is 15 amino acids. V was cut by 5 bases and J by 8 bases, with 18 bases left in between. The germline gives CDR1 SEHNR, CDR2 FQNEAQ (reference sequence). The CDR3 loop is CASSHLRREIEKLFF. CDR3 nucleotides: TGTGCCAGCAGCCATTTGAGGAGGGAGATCGAAAAACTGTTTTTT. The whole variable domain, remainder taken from reference TRBV7-9 and TRBJ1-4, is DTGVSQNPRHKITKRGQNVTFRCDPISEHNRLYWYRQTLGQGPEFLTYFQNEAQLEKSRLLSDRFSAERPKGSFSTLEIQRTEQGDSAMYLCASSHLRREIEKLFFGSGTQLSVL.

The chain recombines TRBV2 with TRBJ2-2; 7 bases are a match to TRBD2. The germline V gene encodes CDR1 SNHLY and CDR2 FYNNEI. This CDR3 has 15 amino acids. V trimming: 6 bases; J trimming: 3 bases; junction bases outside the gene matches: 7. The CDR3 nucleotides read TGTGCCAGCAGGAGCGCGGGAGCGGACACCGGGGAGCTGTTTTTT. Translated: CASRSAGADTGELFF.

The rearrangement links TRBV5-1 to TRBJ1-3; D is uncertain. The CDR3 is 13 amino acids. Germline V gives CDR1 SGHRS, CDR2 YFSETQ. Trimming stripped 4 bases from V and 4 bases from J, with 9 bases between. The CDR3 sequence is CASSRTEGNTIYF. DNA for the CDR3: TGCGCCAGCAGCAGAACAGAGGGAAACACCATATATTTT.

V gene TRBV7-8 combines with J gene TRBJ1-2, with D unresolved. The CDR3 covers 14 residues. The germline gives CDR1 SGHVS, CDR2 FQNEAQ. Trimming cost V 0 bases and J 0 bases, with 5 bases left between them. In nucleotides, the CDR3 is TGTGCCAGCAGCTTAGCGGCAACTAACTATGGCTACACCTTC. The encoded protein is CASSLAATNYGYTF.

This clone has only one observation. Mismatch with germline at one junction end may stem from a read error. The J gene is TRBJ2-6, the V gene TRBV19, with 7 bases identical to TRBD1. Germline V gene data show CDR1 as LNHDA and CDR2 as SQIVND (reference sequence). The CDR3 sequence is 15 residues long. The DNA of the CDR3 is TGTGCCAGTAGTGTAGACAGGGCTGGGGCCAACGTCCTGACTTTC. It is translated as CASSVDRAGANVLTF.

The chain carries TRBV6-5 and TRBJ2-5, with D maybe TRBD2 (5 bases). CDR3 length equals 15 residues. Germline loops: CDR1 MNHEY, CDR2 SVGAGI. Trimming pared 8 bases from V and 2 bases from J, leaving 18 bases between. CDR3: CASVDYSADQETQYF. The DNA of the CDR3 is TGTGCCAGCGTGGATTATTCAGCGGATCAAGAGACCCAGTACTTC.

This clone came up a few times. V and J are TRBV2 and TRBJ1-6, with D unresolved. V was trimmed by 5 bases and J by 8 bases, leaving 4 bases between them. The CDR3 consists of 11 residues. Per the germline V gene, CDR1 is SNHLY and CDR2 is FYNNEI. The CDR3 bases are TGTGCCAGCAGTACTGATTCACCCCTCCACTTT. Translated: CASSTDSPLHF.